This TCR beta chain was observed in a study of blood T cell repertoires in COVID-19. About the study: Samples came from the United States, Italy and Spain, spanning acute and convalescent COVID-19. T cells, B-cell-depleted T cells, or PBMCs supplied cDNA or gDNA.

In the original workflow: Estimates of nucleated cell counts were drawn from the amplification of reference gene primers. Generated by immunoSEQ multiplex PCR, the TCRdb table keeps only in-frame clones and is missing some. V and J calls and clone size follow that table, whereas D and trimming were derived from the DNA. Here the sample spans about 160,000 clones, roughly nine tenths being singletons. V lost 1 base and J lost 6; bases outside the gene matches: 8. This CDR3 contains 15 residues. The germline V gene has CDR1 SGHRS and CDR2 YFSETQ. The source is a man aged 55 to 70 with active or convalescent COVID-19. The gene calls are TRBV5-1 and TRBJ1-2, with TRBD1 identical over 8 bases. Sequencing used peripheral blood. CDR3 in amino acids: CASSLQGASFDGYTF. Written as DNA, the CDR3 is TGCGCCAGCAGCTTGCAGGGGGCCTCCTTTGATGGCTACACCTTC. Looking up the rest from reference TRBV5-1 and TRBJ1-2 gives the full variable domain: KAGVTQTPRYLIKTRGQQVTLSCSPISGHRSVSWYQQTPGQGLQFLFEYFSETQRNKGNFPGRFSGRQFSNSRSEMNVSTLELGDSALYLCASSLQGASFDGYTFGSGTRLTVV.